Below are 25 T cell receptor beta chains sequenced from a single sample in a study of T cell changes during pregnancy in multiple sclerosis. Some clones are missing from TCRdb's copy, which holds only in-frame ones; the method was immunoSEQ multiplex PCR. In the table there are tens of thousands of clones, just over 90% of which are singletons. The sample here was peripheral blood, taken in the second trimester of pregnancy. These receptors originate from a female donor with multiple sclerosis, enrolled in a pregnancy study.

The rearrangement links TRBV11-2 to TRBJ1-1; tentative D call: TRBD1 (6 bases). This CDR3 region has 16 residues. The V gene lost 5 bases and the J gene lost 0 bases, with 16 bases spanning the gap. Per the germline V gene, CDR1 is SGHAT and CDR2 is FQNNGV. CDR3 bases: TGTGCCAGCAGCCCATGGGACACTCCAATGAACACTGAAGCTTTCTTT. Residues: CASSPWDTPMNTEAFF.

This sequence joins TRBV9 and TRBJ2-7; 11 bases are shared with TRBD1. CDR1 and CDR2 (germline): SGDLS, YYNGEE. The CDR3 sequence is 15 residues long. V trimming: 4 bases; J trimming: 2 bases; junction bases outside the gene matches: 5. CDR3 sequence reads: CASSYGQGATYEQYF. CDR3 bases: TGTGCCAGCAGCTACGGACAGGGGGCCACCTACGAGCAGTACTTC.

The chain recombines TRBV30 with TRBJ1-2; TRBD1 matches 8 bases. Germline-derived CDR1 and CDR2 are GTSNPN and SVGIG (reference sequence). The length of the CDR3 is 10 residues. In DNA form, the CDR3 reads TGTGGGACAGGGCCCAATGGCTACACCTTC. It is translated as CGTGPNGYTF.

The J gene is TRBJ1-1, the V gene TRBV19, with a tentative D call TRBD1 (5 bases). This CDR3 has 12 amino acids. Germline V gene lookup returns CDR1 LNHDA and CDR2 SQIVND (reference sequence). Trimming cost V 9 bases and J 2 bases, with 10 bases left between them. This CDR3 reads CASKTANTEAFF. The CDR3 DNA sequence: TGTGCCAGCAAGACAGCCAACACTGAAGCTTTCTTT.

The V call is TRBV5-1, the J call TRBJ1-1; possible D gene TRBD1, 5 bases. Germline-derived CDR1 and CDR2 are SGHRS and YFSETQ. Trimming pared 7 bases from V and 0 bases from J, leaving 13 bases between. CDR3 length equals 14 residues. The CDR3 sequence: CASQQDLMNTEAFF. For the CDR3, the DNA is TGCGCCAGCCAACAGGATCTTATGAACACTGAAGCTTTCTTT.

The chain links TRBV6-1 to TRBJ1-5; 7 bases are a match to TRBD1. This CDR3 has 13 residues. Per germline, CDR1 MNHNS and CDR2 SASEGT. Trimming at V came to 7 bases and at J to 7 bases, leaving 7 bases not matched to a gene. The CDR3 is CASTGDRVQPQHF. In nucleotides, the CDR3 is TGTGCCAGCACCGGAGACAGGGTCCAGCCCCAGCATTTT.

V gene TRBV4-1 combines with J gene TRBJ1-4, with D hard to call. Germline CDR1 is MGHRA and CDR2 is YSYEKL. The CDR3 spans 16 residues. V lost 4 bases to trimming and J lost 2 bases, with 14 bases between them. CDR3 in DNA: TGCGCCAGCAGCCCAGGCGTGGGGAGGACTAATGAAAAACTGTTTTTT. Encoded protein: CASSPGVGRTNEKLFF.

CDR3 coding DNA: TGTGCCAGCGGAAATAGCGGGGAGCAGTACTTC. Encoded protein: CASGNSGEQYF. V is TRBV13 and J is TRBJ2-7; TRBD2 matches at 7 bases. CDR3 size: 11 residues. Trimming took 8 bases from V and 7 from J; bases not matched to a gene: 5. The V gene's germline CDR1 is PRHDT and CDR2 FYEKMQ (reference sequence).

The chain couples TRBV13 to TRBJ2-7; 7 bases agree with TRBD2. The CDR3 covers 14 residues. Germline CDR1 reads PRHDT; CDR2 reads FYEKMQ (reference sequence). Trimming cost V 5 bases and J 3 bases; bases outside gene matches: 7. CDR3 bases: TGTGCCAGCAGCATGGGGACTACCAGCTACGAGCAGTACTTC. It translates to CASSMGTTSYEQYF.

This clone was observed a single time. V is TRBV2 and J is TRBJ2-5, with 7 bases aligning to TRBD1. This CDR3 is 14 amino acids long. J was trimmed by 2 bases and V by 7 bases; bases with no gene match: 7. The germline V gene has CDR1 SNHLY and CDR2 FYNNEI. CDR3 amino acids: CASNQGQSQETQYF. CDR3 in DNA: TGTGCCAGCAACCAGGGACAGTCGCAAGAGACCCAGTACTTC.

The rearrangement links TRBV10-1 to TRBJ1-6; D is possibly TRBD1 (5 bases). V lost 6 bases and J 14 bases, leaving 20 bases between the germline ends. The CDR3 runs to 14 residues. Germline V gene data show CDR1 as WNHNN and CDR2 as SYGVQD (reference sequence). The CDR3 DNA reads as TGCGCCAGCAGAAAAGACCGGGGGGTAGGAGCCCTCCACTTT. It encodes CASRKDRGVGALHF.

The V gene is TRBV2, the J gene TRBJ2-7, with 7 bases that match TRBD1. Per the germline V gene, CDR1 is SNHLY and CDR2 is FYNNEI. The CDR3 runs to 13 residues. V gave up 4 bases and J gave up 4 bases; unmatched junction bases: 4. The CDR3 region is CASSAWTGYEQYF. The CDR3 coding sequence is TGTGCCAGCAGTGCCTGGACAGGATACGAGCAGTACTTC.

The gene calls are TRBV30 and TRBJ2-2; D unresolved. The CDR3 totals 12 residues. Looked up from germline, CDR1 is GTSNPN and CDR2 is SVGIG (reference sequence). V shed 1 base and J shed 5 bases, with 5 bases lying between them. CDR3 DNA: TGTGCCTGGAGTGAGCGTACCGGGGAGCTGTTTTTT. This sequence encodes CAWSERTGELFF.

V and J are TRBV30 and TRBJ2-7; 9 bases fit TRBD1. CDR3 length: 14 residues. The germline gives CDR1 GTSNPN, CDR2 SVGIG (reference sequence). Losses at the gene ends were 5 bases for V and 1 base for J; bases not matched to a gene: 6. The CDR3 sequence is CAWGMTGGSYEQYF. In nucleotides, the CDR3 is TGTGCCTGGGGCATGACAGGGGGTTCCTACGAGCAGTACTTC.

The chain recombines TRBV6-1 with TRBJ1-6, with TRBD1 identical over 7 bases. This CDR3 contains 17 residues. The V gene end was trimmed by 4 bases and the J gene end by 3 bases; junction bases not matched to a gene: 9. The germline gives CDR1 MNHNS, CDR2 SASEGT. In nucleotides, the CDR3 is TGTGCCAGCAGTGGACAGGGCAGGACCTACTATAATTCACCCCTCCACTTT. Amino acid sequence: CASSGQGRTYYNSPLHF.

This clone was seen just once. The J gene is TRBJ1-5, the V gene TRBV19; 7 bases agree with TRBD1. The ends lost 6 bases at V and 0 bases at J; junction bases unmatched: 11. The length of the CDR3 is 17 residues. Germline V gives CDR1 LNHDA, CDR2 SQIVND (reference sequence). The CDR3 region has the DNA TGTGCCAGTAGCAACCCCCCGACAGGGTATAGCAATCAGCCCCAGCATTTT. Residues: CASSNPPTGYSNQPQHF. The full variable domain, with the rest looked up from reference TRBV19 and TRBJ1-5, is DGGITQSPKYLFRKEGQNVTLSCEQNLNHDAMYWYRQDPGQGLRLIYYSQIVNDFQKGDIAEGYSVSREKKESFPLTVTSAQKNPTAFYLCASSNPPTGYSNQPQHFGDGTRLSIL.

The rearrangement joins TRBV7-2 to TRBJ2-1; 10 bases are a match to TRBD2. The CDR3 has 18 residues. Germline values: CDR1 SGHTA, CDR2 FQGNSA. V was clipped by 0 bases and J by 5 bases; unmatched bases: 10. CDR3 sequence: CASSLALAGAPANNEQFF. CDR3 DNA: TGTGCCAGCAGCTTAGCGCTAGCGGGGGCCCCAGCGAACAATGAGCAGTTCTTC.

The chain carries TRBV19 and TRBJ1-1, with no clear D. Germline V gene sequence: CDR1 LNHDA, CDR2 SQIVND (reference sequence). The CDR3 has 16 residues. V was pared by 9 bases and J by 2 bases, with 22 bases between. CDR3 DNA sequence: TGTGCCAGCGACGATGGCGGGCAGCCCATTAACACTGAAGCTTTCTTT. Translating gives CASDDGGQPINTEAFF.

The CDR3 nucleotides are TGTGCCAGCAGCCCTCCGGGGGGGCGAACCGGGGAGCTGTTTTTT. It yields the protein CASSPPGGRTGELFF. This chain uses TRBV14 with TRBJ2-2; 8 bases are shared with TRBD2. The V gene's germline CDR1 is SGHDN and CDR2 FVKESK. The CDR3 is 15 residues long. The junction had 6 bases not matched to a gene; V was cut back by 4 bases and J by 5 bases.

The chain couples TRBV5-4 to TRBJ1-1; weak D call: TRBD1 (5 bases). V gave up 2 bases and J gave up 4 bases, with 9 bases separating them. This CDR3 is 13 amino acids long. Germline V gives CDR1 SGHNT, CDR2 YYREEE (reference sequence). CDR3 bases: TGTGCCAGCAGCTTACGGGGGAGCACTGAAGCTTTCTTT. Its translation is CASSLRGSTEAFF.

The chain has TRBV5-4 and TRBJ1-5; 8 nucleotides agree with TRBD1. Per germline, CDR1 SGHNT and CDR2 YYREEE (reference sequence). V lost 2 bases, J lost 3 bases, and 4 bases stayed unmatched. The CDR3 sequence is 15 residues long. CDR3 DNA: TGTGCCAGCAGCTTAGGGACAGGAAACAATCAGCCCCAGCATTTT. Its translation: CASSLGTGNNQPQHF.

This chain uses TRBV7-8 with TRBJ2-7; 7 bases line up with TRBD2. In germline, CDR1 is SGHVS, CDR2 FQNEAQ. The CDR3 totals 17 residues. J gave up 2 bases and V 1 base, and 11 bases lay outside the gene matches. CDR3 residues: CASSLGAGLSGTYEQYF. The CDR3 bases are TGTGCCAGCAGCTTAGGGGCGGGACTCAGCGGGACCTACGAGCAGTACTTC. The variable domain in full, completed from reference TRBV7-8 and TRBJ2-7, reads GAGVSQSPRYKVAKRGQDVALRCDPISGHVSLFWYQQALGQGPEFLTYFQNEAQLDKSGLPSDRFFAERPEGSVSTLKIQRTQQEDSAVYLCASSLGAGLSGTYEQYFGPGTRLTVT.

The chain employs TRBV5-1 and TRBJ2-6, with D perhaps TRBD2 (5 bases). The germline CDR1 and CDR2 sequences are SGHRS and YFSETQ. The length of the CDR3 is 14 residues. Trimming removed 4 bases at V and 4 bases at J, with 9 bases between. CDR3 DNA: TGCGCCAGCAGCACGCCGGGAGGGGCCAACGTCCTGACTTTC. Encoded protein: CASSTPGGANVLTF.

The chain joins TRBV7-9 to TRBJ2-1; weak D call: TRBD2 (5 bases). The CDR3 has 14 amino acids. Germline V gene data show CDR1 as SEHNR and CDR2 as FQNEAQ (reference sequence). V lost 2 bases and J lost 6, with 11 bases in between. The CDR3 nucleotides are TGTGCCAGCAGCTTACTCGAAGGAGGCAATGAGCAGTTCTTC. This gives the protein CASSLLEGGNEQFF.

The sample holds one count of this clone. This chain joins TRBV19 and TRBJ1-2; tentative D call: TRBD1 (6 bases). The CDR3 runs to 17 residues. Germline-derived CDR1 and CDR2 are LNHDA and SQIVND (reference sequence). With 2 bases removed from V and 6 bases from J, the gap between germline ends came to 22 bases. The CDR3 is CASSIPPGAGVVDGYTF. CDR3 in DNA: TGTGCCAGTAGTATACCCCCCGGAGCAGGGGTAGTGGATGGCTACACCTTC.